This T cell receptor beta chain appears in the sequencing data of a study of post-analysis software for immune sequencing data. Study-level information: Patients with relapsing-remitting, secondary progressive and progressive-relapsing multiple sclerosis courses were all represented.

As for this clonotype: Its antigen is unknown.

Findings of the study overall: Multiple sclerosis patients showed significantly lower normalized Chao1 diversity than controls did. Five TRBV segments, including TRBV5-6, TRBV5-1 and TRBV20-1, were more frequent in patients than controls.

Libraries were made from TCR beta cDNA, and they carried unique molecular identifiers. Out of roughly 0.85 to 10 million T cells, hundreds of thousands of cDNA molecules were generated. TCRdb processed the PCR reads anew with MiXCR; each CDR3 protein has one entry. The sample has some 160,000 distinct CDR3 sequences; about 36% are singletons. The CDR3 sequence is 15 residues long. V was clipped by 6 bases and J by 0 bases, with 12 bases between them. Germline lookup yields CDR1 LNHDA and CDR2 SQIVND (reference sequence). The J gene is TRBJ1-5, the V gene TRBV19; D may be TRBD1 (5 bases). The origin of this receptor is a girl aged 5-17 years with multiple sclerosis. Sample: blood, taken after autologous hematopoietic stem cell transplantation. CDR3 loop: CASRLQDNSNQPQHF. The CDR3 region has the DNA TGTGCCAGTAGGCTACAGGATAATAGCAATCAGCCCCAGCATTTT.